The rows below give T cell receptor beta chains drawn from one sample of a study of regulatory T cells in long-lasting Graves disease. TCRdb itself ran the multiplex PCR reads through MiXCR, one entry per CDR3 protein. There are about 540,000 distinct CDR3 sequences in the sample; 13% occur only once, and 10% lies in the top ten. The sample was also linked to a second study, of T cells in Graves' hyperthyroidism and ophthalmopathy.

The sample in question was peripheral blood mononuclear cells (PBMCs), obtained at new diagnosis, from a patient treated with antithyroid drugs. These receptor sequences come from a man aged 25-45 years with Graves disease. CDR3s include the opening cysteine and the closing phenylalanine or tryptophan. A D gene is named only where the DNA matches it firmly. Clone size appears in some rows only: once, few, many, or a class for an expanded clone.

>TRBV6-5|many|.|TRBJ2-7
CASSYARVAYEQYF
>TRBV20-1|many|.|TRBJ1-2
CSAWHGMGAGYTF
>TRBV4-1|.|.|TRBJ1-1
CASSQDATSRGTEAFF
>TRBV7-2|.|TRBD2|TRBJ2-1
CASWGGGGEFF
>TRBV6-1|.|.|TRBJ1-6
CASSEVRFGSPLHF
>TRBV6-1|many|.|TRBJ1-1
CASSGPVVFSGPVWDTEAFF
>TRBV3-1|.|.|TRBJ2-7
CASSQEPTGPEQYF
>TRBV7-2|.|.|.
CASSLGNQPQYF
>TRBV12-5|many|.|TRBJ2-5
CASGLRAGPRGETQYF
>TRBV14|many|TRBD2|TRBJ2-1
CASSRSSGSFGEQFF
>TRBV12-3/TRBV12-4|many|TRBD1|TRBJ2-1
CASSTAFSGGAQFF
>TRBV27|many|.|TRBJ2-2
CASTTWVNRNTGELFF
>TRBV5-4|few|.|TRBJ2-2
CASSTSGARAGELFF
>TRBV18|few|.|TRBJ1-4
CASSLHVLLNEKLFF
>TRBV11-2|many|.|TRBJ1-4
CASSRGIGEKLFF
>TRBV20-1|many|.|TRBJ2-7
CSARGRGRGNEQYF
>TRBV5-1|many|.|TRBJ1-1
CASSLAARGETEAFF
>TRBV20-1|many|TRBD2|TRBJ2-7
CSARDGRAAYEQYF
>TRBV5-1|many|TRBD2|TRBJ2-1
CASGPPLAGVLDEQFF
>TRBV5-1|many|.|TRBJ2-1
CASSVGLVPYNEQFF
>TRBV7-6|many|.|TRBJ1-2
CASSLAAQAWGGYTF
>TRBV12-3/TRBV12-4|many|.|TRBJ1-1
CASTKGRSMNTEAFF
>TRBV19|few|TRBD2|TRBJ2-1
CASSIGLAGVSAYREQFF
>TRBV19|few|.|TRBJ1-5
CASSIGGGLQHF
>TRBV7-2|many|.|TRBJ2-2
CASSPNRLNTGELFF
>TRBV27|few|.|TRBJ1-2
CASGVATRGYTF
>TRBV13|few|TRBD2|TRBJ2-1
CATTPGLADNEQFF
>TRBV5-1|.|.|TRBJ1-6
CASRSGEGANSPLHF
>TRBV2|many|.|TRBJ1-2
CASSPAGGGPNYGYTF
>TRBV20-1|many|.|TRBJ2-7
CSATGDKAYEQYF
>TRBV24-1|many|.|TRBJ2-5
CATSAGRDGLETQYF